These 25 T cell receptor beta chains originate from one sample sequenced in a study of blood T cell repertoires in COVID-19. The protocol was immunoSEQ multiplex PCR, while the TCRdb copy is restricted to in-frame clones and leaves out a portion. The table records about 48,000 clones, 65% to 90% of them present only once. The sequenced material came from peripheral blood. The receptor set was obtained from a woman of 80 years or more with COVID-19, enrolled during active disease.

The chain has TRBV19 and TRBJ2-7, with D hard to call. This CDR3 is built from 14 residues. Germline assignment: CDR1 LNHDA and CDR2 SQIVND (reference sequence). The V and J ends lost 5 bases and 0 bases respectively, with 11 bases between them. CDR3 in amino acids: CASSPSVSSYEQYF. DNA for the CDR3: TGTGCCAGTAGTCCCAGCGTGAGCTCCTACGAGCAGTACTTC.

This chain uses TRBV27 with TRBJ1-1; TRBD1 matches 12 bases. CDR1 is MNHEY and CDR2 is SMNVEV in the germline V gene (reference sequence). Trimming cost V 2 bases and J 10 bases; bases outside gene matches: 2. CDR3 length: 13 amino acids. The CDR3 sequence is CASSLGTGGRAFF. DNA for the CDR3: TGTGCCAGCAGTTTAGGGACAGGGGGCCGAGCTTTCTTT.

J is TRBJ2-5 and V is TRBV5-1; TRBD1 is a possible D gene (6 bases). The ends were cut back, 4 bases at V and 5 bases at J, with 12 bases in the middle. Per the germline V gene, CDR1 is SGHRS and CDR2 is YFSETQ. The CDR3 sequence is 13 residues long. CDR3 residues: CASSVGQRETQYF. The CDR3 DNA reads as TGCGCCAGCAGCGTCGGACAGAGGGAGACCCAGTACTTC.

This chain's CDR3 is CSVVGAGAGETQYF. CDR3 nucleotide sequence: TGCAGCGTTGTTGGAGCGGGGGCCGGGGAGACCCAGTACTTC. J is TRBJ2-5 and V is TRBV29-1; 8 nucleotides align to TRBD2. The CDR3 is 14 residues long. J gave up 5 bases and V 4 bases, and 9 bases lay outside the gene matches. Germline V gene data show CDR1 as SQVTM and CDR2 as ANQGSEA.

The chain has TRBV29-1 and TRBJ2-1, with TRBD1 matching over 7 bases. V lost 7 bases and J lost 6; bases outside the gene matches: 3. This CDR3 is built from 11 residues. In germline, CDR1 is SQVTM, CDR2 ANQGSEA. CDR3 nucleotide sequence: TGCAGCGGTTACAGGGGCAATGAGCAGTTCTTC. Encoded protein: CSGYRGNEQFF.

The V and J genes are TRBV5-4 and TRBJ2-5; maybe TRBD2 (7 bases). The CDR3 spans 14 residues. Germline loops: CDR1 SGHNT, CDR2 YYREEE (reference sequence). V was shortened by 4 bases and J by 4 bases, with 14 bases between the two germline ends. In DNA form, the CDR3 reads TGTGCCAGCAGCAGGGGAGGGGGATCAGAGACCCAGTACTTC. Its translation: CASSRGGGSETQYF.

This chain connects TRBV6-5 to TRBJ1-5; a weak D match, TRBD1 (6 bases). The CDR3 runs to 14 residues. The V end lost 2 bases, the J end lost 6 bases, and 11 bases lay between the germline ends. Germline assignment: CDR1 MNHEY and CDR2 SVGAGI. Here the CDR3 DNA reads TGTGCCAGCAGTTACCGACAGGACGGTCAGCCCCAGCATTTT. Amino acid sequence: CASSYRQDGQPQHF.

V is TRBV6-6 and J is TRBJ2-2; the D gene is possibly TRBD1 (5 bases). CDR1 is MNHNY and CDR2 is SVGAGI in the germline V gene (reference sequence). The CDR3 spans 15 residues. The germline V and J ends were trimmed by 5 bases and 0 bases, with 10 bases remaining between them. CDR3 DNA: TGTGCCAGCAGTCCCCAGGGTCCGAACACCGGGGAGCTGTTTTTT. The encoded protein is CASSPQGPNTGELFF.

This chain links TRBV7-3 with TRBJ1-1; a weak D match, TRBD1 (5 bases). CDR3 length: 15 residues. The V end lost 1 base, the J end lost 4 bases, and 13 bases lay between the germline ends. Germline V gene sequence: CDR1 SGHTA, CDR2 FQGTGA. Here the CDR3 reads CASSLIGGDLTEAFF. DNA of the CDR3: TGTGCCAGCAGCTTAATTGGAGGGGACCTCACTGAAGCTTTCTTT.

This clone was seen only once. V is TRBV6-6 and J is TRBJ1-1, with D hard to call. This CDR3 is 14 amino acids long. Germline V gene data show CDR1 as MNHNY and CDR2 as SVGAGI (reference sequence). Trimming took off 6 bases at V and 1 base at J, with 12 bases between the two ends. CDR3 amino acids: CASSPGRGNTEAFF. The CDR3, as DNA: TGTGCCAGCAGCCCCGGTCGGGGGAACACTGAAGCTTTCTTT.

The V call is TRBV5-1, the J call TRBJ1-1; 7 nucleotides agree with TRBD1. The V segment lost 4 bases and the J segment 1 base; nucleotides outside the gene matches: 4. This CDR3 comprises 14 residues. Per germline, CDR1 SGHRS and CDR2 YFSETQ. This CDR3 reads CASSLRDRNTEAFF. CDR3 nucleotide sequence: TGCGCCAGCAGCCTCCGGGACAGGAACACTGAAGCTTTCTTT.

The V call is TRBV7-9, the J call TRBJ2-5, with D perhaps matching TRBD2 (7 bases). Trimming shortened V by 8 bases and J by 2 bases, and 21 bases separated the two germline ends. The CDR3 totals 16 residues. CDR1 and CDR2 from the germline V gene are SEHNR and FQNEAQ (reference sequence). This CDR3 reads CASVPRGRGRQETQYF. In DNA, the CDR3 is TGTGCCAGCGTCCCCCGAGGGCGGGGGCGACAAGAGACCCAGTACTTC.

This chain joins TRBV10-1 and TRBJ1-3; a possible D gene is TRBD1 (5 bases). CDR3 length: 14 amino acids. Between the trimmed V and J ends, which lost 8 bases and 0 bases, there was a span of 11 bases. CDR1 and CDR2 (germline): WNHNN, SYGVQD (reference sequence). CDR3 sequence (DNA): TGCGCCAGCGGTAACACAGGCTCTGGAAACACCATATATTTT. Its translation: CASGNTGSGNTIYF.

The chain joins TRBV5-1 to TRBJ2-5, with D possibly TRBD1 on 6 matching bases. Germline V gene sequence: CDR1 SGHRS, CDR2 YFSETQ. CDR3 length: 15 amino acids. V was trimmed by 5 bases and J by 2 bases, leaving 16 bases between them. CDR3 sequence: CASSTPGQPQETQYF. CDR3 in DNA: TGCGCCAGCAGTACCCCGGGACAACCTCAAGAGACCCAGTACTTC.

The chain joins TRBV6-5 to TRBJ1-2; 7 positions agree with TRBD1. Germline V lookup: CDR1 MNHEY, CDR2 SVGAGI. The junction had 17 bases not matched to a gene; V was cut back by 5 bases and J by 11 bases. CDR3 length: 15 amino acids. CDR3 residues: CASSRRGTATRDYTF. DNA for the CDR3: TGTGCCAGCAGTCGACGGGGGACAGCTACTCGGGATTACACCTTC.

This sequence joins TRBV7-9 and TRBJ2-2; D remains unclear. Germline assignment: CDR1 SEHNR and CDR2 FQNEAQ (reference sequence). Trimming cost V 4 bases and J 1 base, with 7 bases left between them. This CDR3 is built from 14 residues. DNA of the CDR3: TGTGCCAGCAGCTCGAACAGGAACACCGGGGAGCTGTTTTTT. Residues: CASSSNRNTGELFF.

The rearrangement uses TRBV5-6 and TRBJ2-1; 7 nucleotides match TRBD2. Germline CDR1 reads SGHDT; CDR2 reads YYEEEE. The length of the CDR3 is 17 residues. J lost 3 bases, V lost 0 bases, and 9 bases had no gene match. The CDR3 here is CASSLELGIAGYNEQFF. CDR3 sequence (DNA): TGTGCCAGCAGCTTGGAATTAGGTATAGCGGGCTACAATGAGCAGTTCTTC.

The CDR3, as DNA: TGTGCCAGCAGCGAAAAAGGGGCCGGGGTAGGACAGGGGACTGAAGCTTTCTTT. It translates to CASSEKGAGVGQGTEAFF. V gene TRBV9 combines with J gene TRBJ1-1, with 9 bases lining up with TRBD1. The V segment lost 3 bases and the J segment 5 bases; nucleotides outside the gene matches: 17. This CDR3 region has 18 residues. Germline V CDR1 and CDR2: SGDLS, YYNGEE.

The CDR3 nucleotides read TGTGCCAGCAGTGAAGGGTACAGGTTAGGCGAGCAGTACTTC. Translating it yields CASSEGYRLGEQYF. V gene TRBV6-1 combines with J gene TRBJ2-7; the D gene is possibly TRBD1 (5 bases). CDR3 length equals 14 residues. Germline CDR1 reads MNHNS; CDR2 reads SASEGT. Trimming took off 1 base at V and 6 bases at J, with 13 bases between the two ends.

V usage is TRBV6-5 and J usage is TRBJ2-3; possible D gene TRBD2, 6 bases. The CDR3 totals 15 residues. CDR1 MNHEY and CDR2 SVGAGI come from the germline V gene. V was trimmed by 4 bases and J by 3 bases, leaving 14 bases between them. As DNA, the CDR3 is TGTGCCAGCAGTTTGACTAGAGCCCCTACAGATACGCAGTATTTT. Translating it yields CASSLTRAPTDTQYF.

The chain recombines TRBV29-1 with TRBJ1-2; TRBD1 matches at 7 bases. Germline loops: CDR1 SQVTM, CDR2 ANQGSEA. The CDR3 runs to 13 residues. Trimming at V came to 3 bases and at J to 9 bases, leaving 10 bases not matched to a gene. The CDR3, as DNA: TGCAGCGTTGATCGACAGGGCCTCGGTAGCTACACCTTC. The encoded protein is CSVDRQGLGSYTF.

The chain combines TRBV19 with TRBJ1-4; D possibly corresponds to TRBD1 (5 bases). The CDR3 extends over 14 amino acids. Looked up from germline, CDR1 is LNHDA and CDR2 is SQIVND (reference sequence). The germline V and J ends were trimmed by 7 bases and 3 bases, with 12 bases remaining between them. CDR3 residues: CASTLGGANEKLFF. CDR3 DNA sequence: TGTGCCAGTACCCTGGGAGGGGCTAATGAAAAACTGTTTTTT.

This chain uses TRBV3-1 (or the pseudogene TRBV3-2) with TRBJ1-5; tentative D call: TRBD1 (6 bases). V lost 3 bases, J lost 11 bases, and 14 bases lay in between. Germline V gene sequence: CDR1 LGHDT, CDR2 YNNKEL (reference sequence). The CDR3 length is 13 residues. The CDR3: CASSQLTGEAQHF. The CDR3 nucleotides are TGTGCCAGCAGCCAGTTGACAGGAGAGGCCCAGCATTTT.

The chain couples TRBV6-2 or TRBV6-3 to TRBJ2-7, with D possibly being TRBD2 (5 bases). V lost 2 bases and J 2 bases, leaving 10 bases between the germline ends. The CDR3 covers 14 residues. Germline V lookup: CDR1 MNHEY, CDR2 SVGEGT. The CDR3: CASSYTGIPYEQYF. The CDR3 bases are TGTGCCAGCAGTTACACCGGGATTCCCTACGAGCAGTACTTC.

This clone occurred once. This chain connects TRBV7-2 to TRBJ1-2, with 7 bases that match TRBD1. The CDR3 covers 18 residues. The junction had 19 bases not matched to a gene; V was cut back by 5 bases and J by 4 bases. CDR1 is SGHTA and CDR2 is FQGNSA in the germline V gene. CDR3 DNA: TGTGCCAGCAGCCTCCTAGGCGGGACAGCGTCCTATAGCTATGGCTACACCTTC. Encoded protein: CASSLLGGTASYSYGYTF.